The rows below give T cell receptor beta chains drawn from one sample of a study of CD8+CD57+ T cells in acquired aplastic anemia. In TCRdb, the reads were re-called with MiXCR into one record per CDR3 protein. In the table there are 150,000 to 200,000 distinct CDR3 sequences, around 60% of which are singletons. Specimen: sorted CD4+, CD8+, or CD8+CD57+ T cells (not recorded which) from PBMCs. These receptors came from a human donor in good health. CDR3s include the opening cysteine and the closing phenylalanine or tryptophan. A D gene is named only where the DNA matches it firmly. Expanded clones are given a class, and other clones once, few, many or no size at all.

TRBD2,.,TRBV6-5,TRBJ2-7,TGTGCCAGCAGTTACGGGACTAGCGACTACGAGCAGTACTTC,CASSYGTSDYEQYF
TRBD2,few,TRBV9,TRBJ2-3,TGTGCCAGCAGCTTCCGGGGTAGCGGGAGGGCAGATACGCAGTATTTT,CASSFRGSGRADTQYF
.,many,TRBV6-5,TRBJ1-4,TGTGCCAGCAGCCCCAGCGGCTTTAATGAAAAACTGTTTTTT,CASSPSGFNEKLFF
.,.,TRBV5-6,TRBJ2-2,TGTGCCAGCAGCTTGGACAGGGAAACCGGGGAGCTGTTTTTT,CASSLDRETGELFF
.,once,TRBV7-9,TRBJ2-3,TGTGCCAGCAGCCCCGCAGGTACCATCACAGATACGCAGTATTTT,CASSPAGTITDTQYF
.,.,TRBV2,TRBJ2-7,TGTGCCAGCAGTGAGCAGGGGAATTCCTACGAGCAGTACTTC,CASSEQGNSYEQYF
.,.,TRBV28,TRBJ2-1,TGTGCCAGCAGTAGACCAAGGGGCACCAACAATGAGCAGTTCTTC,CASSRPRGTNNEQFF
TRBD1,.,TRBV20-1,TRBJ1-2,TGCAGTGCTATGTCCGGGACAGACTATGGCTACACCTTC,CSAMSGTDYGYTF
TRBD2,many,TRBV16,TRBJ2-3,TGTGCCAGCAGCCATGCGACTAGCGGGAGTGCATCAGATACGCAGTATTTT,CASSHATSGSASDTQYF
.,.,TRBV29-1,TRBJ2-3,TGCAGCGTTGCAGGTGGGACAGATACGCAGTATTTT,CSVAGGTDTQYF
.,.,TRBV10-3,TRBJ2-2,TGTGCCATCAGTGTGTCAGGCCCGTATAGGGAGCTGTTTTTT,CAISVSGPYRELFF
.,.,TRBV29-1,TRBJ2-1,TGCAGCTGGTCATTCCACAATGAGCAGTTCTTC,CSWSFHNEQFF
TRBD1,.,TRBV5-6,TRBJ1-2,TGTGCCAGCAGCTTCGACAGGGAACAGGGCTACACCTTC,CASSFDREQGYTF
.,many,TRBV9,TRBJ2-1,TGTGCCAGCAGCGGGGTGGACTGGAATGAGCAGTTCTTC,CASSGVDWNEQFF
.,.,TRBV19,TRBJ1-6,TGTGCCAGTAGTATCGGTGATGGTGGTTCACCCCTCCACTTT,CASSIGDGGSPLHF
TRBD1,.,TRBV7-2,TRBJ2-7,TGTGCCAGCAGCTCAACCGGGACAGGGGTCTCCTACGAGCAGTACTTC,CASSSTGTGVSYEQYF
.,.,TRBV20-1,TRBJ2-7,TGCAGTGCCGTCGGTAGCAGCTACGAGCAGTACTTC,CSAVGSSYEQYF
TRBD1,.,TRBV24-1,TRBJ1-2,TGTGCCACCAGTGCTAGGGGACAGGGGGCCGGCTATGGCTACACCTTC,CATSARGQGAGYGYTF
.,.,TRBV6-4,TRBJ1-1,TGTGCCAGCAGACAAATGGCAGGGGAAAACACTGAAGCTTTCTTT,CASRQMAGENTEAFF
.,.,TRBV9,TRBJ2-7,TGTGCCAGCAGCGTAGCCGACACCTCCTACGAGCAGTACTTC,CASSVADTSYEQYF
TRBD1,.,TRBV6-1,TRBJ1-1,TGTGCCAGCAGTTACAACGACAGGGGAAAAGCTTTCTTT,CASSYNDRGKAFF
.,.,TRBV19,TRBJ1-3,TGTGCCAGTAGTCTCAGGGGAACTGGAAACACCATATATTTT,CASSLRGTGNTIYF
.,many,TRBV28,TRBJ1-5,TGTGCCAGCAGGGGTAAAAATCAGCCCCAGCATTTT,CASRGKNQPQHF
TRBD1,few,TRBV15,TRBJ2-7,TGTGCCACCACGGGACAGGGGACTCACGAGCAGTACTTC,CATTGQGTHEQYF
TRBD1,.,TRBV11-2,TRBJ1-5,TGTGCCAGCAGCTTAGGCGCAGGGGGCGGTCAGCCCCAGCATTTT,CASSLGAGGGQPQHF
.,.,TRBV9,TRBJ2-5,TGTGCCAGCAGCCCAGACCAACTAGCACAAGAGACCCAGTACTTC,CASSPDQLAQETQYF
.,many,TRBV11-2,TRBJ1-2,TGTGCCAGCAGCTTAGAGGCTGGTGGCTACACCTTC,CASSLEAGGYTF
.,.,TRBV6-5,TRBJ2-3,TGTGCCAGCAGTTACTCGGACTCCGCCGGGAGCACAGATACGCAGTATTTT,CASSYSDSAGSTDTQYF
.,many,TRBV28,TRBJ1-5,TGTGCCAGCGATGCTCTTTCTCAGCCCCAGCATTTT,CASDALSQPQHF
.,many,TRBV10-2,TRBJ1-5,TGCGCCAGCAGTGAGGACAGCTATCAGCCCCAGCATTTT,CASSEDSYQPQHF
TRBD2,.,TRBV6-2/TRBV6-3,TRBJ2-1,TGTGCCAAGAGTTACCGGGGACCAAAAACGGGACTAGCCTTTAGCTCCTACAATGAGCAGTTCTTC,CAKSYRGPKTGLAFSSYNEQFF
TRBD2,.,TRBV6-1,TRBJ2-7,TGTGCCAGCAGTGAACCGGACGGGGGGGCCTACGAGCAGTACTTC,CASSEPDGGAYEQYF
.,many,TRBV24-1,TRBJ1-2,TGTGCCACCAGTGATGGGAGGTATGGCTACACCTTC,CATSDGRYGYTF
TRBD1,.,TRBV12-3/TRBV12-4,TRBJ1-2,TGTGCCAGCAGCTCCCGGGACAGGGATGGAATCCATGGCTACACCTTC,CASSSRDRDGIHGYTF
.,.,TRBV10-3,TRBJ1-1,TGTGCCATCAGTGAGTCTCAGGGGTTAAGGACTGAAGCTTTCTTT,CAISESQGLRTEAFF
.,many,TRBV19,TRBJ2-1,TGTGCCAGTAGTATAGGACTAACCAGGAAAAACAATGAGCAGTTCTTC,CASSIGLTRKNNEQFF
.,many,TRBV19,TRBJ2-2,TGTGCCATCACCGATGGGCACACCGGGGAGCTGTTTTTT,CAITDGHTGELFF
TRBD1,.,TRBV9,TRBJ1-6,TGTGCCAGCAGCCCAGGGTCAGGGGGCGGTGGACCCCTCCACTTT,CASSPGSGGGGPLHF
.,.,TRBV12-3/TRBV12-4,TRBJ2-1,TGTGCCAGCAGCCTCCTCTTGGGCTCCTACAATGAGCAGTTCTTC,CASSLLLGSYNEQFF
.,.,TRBV6-4,TRBJ2-2,TGTGCCAGCAGTGATAAGGGGGGCGATTACACCGGGGAGCTGTTTTTT,CASSDKGGDYTGELFF
.,.,TRBV6-4,TRBJ1-6,TGTGCCAGCAGTGACACATTTATGTCACCCCTCCACTTT,CASSDTFMSPLHF
.,.,TRBV5-1,TRBJ1-3,TGCGCCAGCAGCGTAGCAGTGGATGCTGGAAACACCATATATTTT,CASSVAVDAGNTIYF
TRBD1,.,TRBV20-1,TRBJ2-7,TGCAGTGCTACGCCTCTGGCAGGGGGCGACGAGCAGTACTTC,CSATPLAGGDEQYF
TRBD2,.,TRBV20-1,TRBJ2-5,TGCAGTGCTAGAGTTAGCGGGGAGACCCAGTACTTC,CSARVSGETQYF
.,few,TRBV7-8,TRBJ2-3,TGTGCCAGCAGCTTAACCACGGCTGGCACAGATACGCAGTATTTT,CASSLTTAGTDTQYF
.,.,TRBV10-3,TRBJ2-1,TGTGCCATCAGCGGAGACAGTTATGAGCAGTTCTTC,CAISGDSYEQFF
.,.,TRBV10-3,TRBJ2-1,TGTGCCATCAGCCAGGACAGAAGTTCCTACAATGAGCAGTTCTTC,CAISQDRSSYNEQFF
TRBD1,.,TRBV15,TRBJ2-3,TGTGCCACCAGCAGAGACCGGACAGGGGGGAGCACAGATACGCAGTATTTT,CATSRDRTGGSTDTQYF
TRBD1,.,TRBV15,TRBJ2-7,TGTGCCACCAGCTCCCCAGGGGGCCTTGAGCAGTACTTC,CATSSPGGLEQYF
TRBD2,.,TRBV7-2,TRBJ2-7,TGCGCCAGCAGCCAAGGACTAGCGGGAGGGGCCTACGAGCAGTACTTC,CASSQGLAGGAYEQYF
.,.,TRBV20-1,TRBJ1-5,TGCAGTGCTAGAGAACGAGGGCCCAGGTATCAGCCCCAGCATTTT,CSARERGPRYQPQHF
TRBD1,many,TRBV19,TRBJ1-2,TGTGCCAGTACCCACAGGGGGAAGGATGGCTACACCTTC,CASTHRGKDGYTF
.,.,TRBV13,TRBJ1-1,TGTGCCAGCAGCTCACAGGGTAAGAACACTGAAGCTTTCTTT,CASSSQGKNTEAFF